This TCR beta chain derives from a study of cytomegalovirus exposure and HLA in healthy donors. Overall study: The 110 or so validation repertoires used a platform that matched the one used for the roughly 700 first-cohort repertoires, as a later analysis reported.

The CDR3 is made up of 14 amino acids. The germline CDR1 and CDR2 sequences are SGHRS and YFSETQ. The V end was cut by 1 base, the J end by 8 bases, with 15 bases between. With respect to this clone: What it binds is unknown.

Donors were drawn from the approximately 110-subject validation cohort, separate from the roughly 700-subject first cohort. Generated by immunoSEQ multiplex PCR, the TCRdb table keeps only in-frame clones and is missing some. This table holds about 220,000 clones, around 87% found once. The study's findings and limits: The study labeled 150 to 200 TCR beta chains cytomegalovirus-associated.

Sequenced: PBMCs. The chain is built from TRBV5-1 and TRBJ1-2; D remains ambiguous. The receptor's source is a young man in good health and CMV-seronegative. The CDR3 DNA reads TGCGCCAGCAGCTTGCGTGCACGGGAGGGCGGCTACACCTTC. Translation: CASSLRAREGGYTF. Full variable domain (missing parts from reference TRBV5-1 and TRBJ1-2): KAGVTQTPRYLIKTRGQQVTLSCSPISGHRSVSWYQQTPGQGLQFLFEYFSETQRNKGNFPGRFSGRQFSNSRSEMNVSTLELGDSALYLCASSLRAREGGYTFGSGTRLTVV.